This TCR beta chain was found in a study of T cell changes during pregnancy in multiple sclerosis (dated by TCRdb to between 2019 and 2020). Broadly, across the study: Changes in the T cell repertoire over the course of pregnancy were examined in this study in women with multiple sclerosis.

Relative to germline, V is missing 5 bases and J is missing 1 base, with 6 bases of the junction outside any gene match. CDR1 and CDR2 are drawn from the germline V gene (reference sequence): MNHEY, SMNVEV. Including cysteine and phenylalanine, the CDR3 has 16 amino acids. Only the CDR3 DNA is retained, 48 bases long and in frame from the first base. Note on this clone: This clone's antigen is unknown. Base qualities are not recorded, but no much larger clone differs from it by a single base.

Library creation used the immunoSEQ multiplex PCR assay. TCRdb mirrors the immuneACCESS table, restricted to in-frame sequences. Some clones are absent from its copies; in checked studies, under half trace to an unresolved V gene, and the reason for the others is unknown. Recorded for this sample are more than 65,000 clones; 85% to 90% of them occurred a single time. 9% to 9.5% of the sample belongs to the ten largest clones. This TCR derives from a female donor in good health, enrolled as a control in a pregnancy study. The chain was built from TRBV27 and TRBJ2-5, and TRBD2 aligns with 11 junction nucleotides. The sequences come from peripheral blood, collected after pregnancy. The CDR3: CASSLTSGRTQETQYF. The nucleotide sequence reads TGTGCCAGCAGTCTCACTAGCGGGAGAACCCAAGAGACCCAGTACTTC.